This T cell receptor (beta chain) was obtained from a study of T cells in Graves' hyperthyroidism and ophthalmopathy. Overall study results and limits: Most clonotypes expanded in thyroid above 0.001 were likewise present in blood.

The CDR3 consists of 13 residues. CDR1 is MNHEY, CDR2 SVGEGT, per germline. The V gene lost 6 bases and the J gene lost 4 bases, with 12 bases spanning the gap. RNA transcripts were the template for amplifying TCR beta CDR3 regions. An initial round of RT-PCR targeting the TCR CDR3 relied on the HTBI primer set. Via MiXCR, TCRdb re-called the multiplex PCR reads, giving one row per CDR3 protein. The sample holds fewer than 650,000 distinct CDR3 sequences; approximately 15% are singletons and the top ten take 5% to 7%. This clonotype was detected ten times or more. The target antigen is unknown. The material sequenced was blood. The chain couples TRBV6-2 or TRBV6-3 to TRBJ1-2; D remains ambiguous. The origin of this receptor is a woman in her thirties with Graves' hyperthyroidism that later progressed to Graves' ophthalmopathy. CDR3 region: CASRLPAGYGYTF. CDR3 nucleotides: TGTGCCAGCAGGTTACCCGCGGGCTATGGCTACACCTTC.